Following are 21 T cell receptor beta chains from one sample sequenced in a study of Graves' ophthalmopathy and Graves' hyperthyroidism. Amplification from RNA transcripts yielded the TCR beta CDR3 regions. HTBI-primed first-round RT-PCR preceded second-round multiplex PCR. TCRdb called the multiplex PCR reads again in MiXCR, with one record for every CDR3 protein. The sample consists of a few hundred thousand distinct CDR3 sequences, around 18% of them appearing once. Sequencing was carried out using peripheral blood. The source is a woman between 18 and 29 years old with Graves' ophthalmopathy.

This clonotype has a count of ten or more. The V and J genes are TRBV6-1 and TRBJ1-5; no firm D call. The CDR3 length is 16 residues. V lost 7 bases, J lost 0 bases, and 16 bases lay in between. Germline CDR1 is MNHNS and CDR2 is SASEGT. CDR3 coding DNA: TGTGCCAGCACTACCCACCCGGCAGGTAGCAATCAGCCCCAGCATTTT. Translated: CASTTHPAGSNQPQHF.

The V and J genes are TRBV6-2 or TRBV6-3 and TRBJ1-5, with 8 positions matching TRBD1. The junction had 2 bases not matched to a gene; V was cut back by 4 bases and J by 3 bases. Germline loops: CDR1 MNHEY, CDR2 SVGEGT. The CDR3 is 14 amino acids. The CDR3 DNA follows: TGTGCCAGCAGTTGGGGACAGGTCAATCAGCCCCAGCATTTT. Encoded protein: CASSWGQVNQPQHF.

This clonotype was seen ten or more times. This chain connects TRBV6-5 to TRBJ1-3, with unresolved D. The CDR3 is made up of 16 amino acids. Trimming took off 7 bases at V and 1 base at J, with 17 bases between the two ends. The V gene's germline CDR1 is MNHEY and CDR2 SVGAGI. The CDR3 sequence is CASNKLGQGSGNTIYF. DNA of the CDR3: TGTGCCAGCAATAAACTGGGCCAAGGATCTGGAAACACCATATATTTT.

The table lists this clonotype with many counts. V is TRBV18 and J is TRBJ2-2; 7 bases fit TRBD2. Per the germline V gene, CDR1 is KGHSH and CDR2 is LQKENI. V was clipped by 3 bases and J by 12 bases; unmatched bases: 7. This CDR3 comprises 13 residues. The CDR3 region has the DNA TGTGCCAGCTCACCGGGACTACATGGGAAGCTGTTTTTT. Its translation is CASSPGLHGKLFF.

This clonotype was picked up many times. This chain links TRBV6-2 or TRBV6-3 with TRBJ1-5; D perhaps matches TRBD1 (5 bases). The length of the CDR3 is 15 residues. Trimming removed 2 bases from V and 6 bases from J, with 14 bases in between. From germline, CDR1 is MNHEY and CDR2 SVGEGT. DNA of the CDR3: TGTGCCAGCAGTTACGGCGGGGACGGGGGTCAGCCCCAGCATTTT. The encoded protein is CASSYGGDGGQPQHF.

There are many counts of this clonotype. The rearrangement uses TRBV2 and TRBJ2-2, with TRBD2 matching 13 bases. Germline assignment: CDR1 SNHLY and CDR2 FYNNEI. The ends lost 10 bases at V and 4 bases at J; junction bases unmatched: 12. The CDR3 length is 17 residues. In nucleotides, the CDR3 is TGTGCCATCCTCACCGGACTAGCGGGAGTTGGCACCGGGGAGCTGTTTTTT. This sequence encodes CAILTGLAGVGTGELFF. The variable domain in full, with the rest retrieved from reference TRBV2 and TRBJ2-2, is EPEVTQTPSHQVTQMGQEVILRCVPISNHLYFYWYRQILGQKVEFLVSFYNNEISEKSEIFDDQFSVERPDGSNFTLKIRSTKLEDSAMYFCAILTGLAGVGTGELFFGEGSRLTVL.

In its sample, this clonotype was seen many times. The chain is built from TRBV6-2 or TRBV6-3 and TRBJ1-1, with TRBD1 as a possible D gene (5 bases). Germline lookup yields CDR1 MNHEY and CDR2 SVGEGT. The CDR3 spans 16 residues. V lost 2 bases to trimming and J lost 3 bases, with 16 bases between them. The CDR3 loop reads CASSYGQGSMDTEAFF. The CDR3 nucleotides read TGTGCCAGCAGTTACGGGCAGGGTAGCATGGACACTGAAGCTTTCTTT.

This clonotype was detected many times. This rearrangement joins TRBV28 to TRBJ2-2; 9 bases line up with TRBD2. Germline trimming cut 2 bases from V and 4 bases from J; bases unmatched to any gene: 5. CDR1 MDHEN and CDR2 SYDVKM come from the germline V gene. This CDR3 comprises 16 residues. The CDR3 sequence is CASSLTAGGSTGELFF. Here the CDR3 DNA reads TGTGCCAGCAGTTTAACAGCGGGAGGTAGCACCGGGGAGCTGTTTTTT.

This clonotype was counted many times. The rearrangement joins TRBV19 to TRBJ2-7; TRBD2 matches 7 bases. Germline V CDR1 and CDR2: LNHDA, SQIVND (reference sequence). This CDR3 spans 17 amino acids. After removal of 6 bases from V and 2 bases from J, the junction contained 16 bases not matched to a gene. The chain's CDR3 is CASSAGEAFQRPYEQYF. The CDR3 nucleotides are TGTGCCAGTAGCGCGGGGGAAGCGTTCCAGCGGCCCTACGAGCAGTACTTC.

The table lists this clonotype with many counts. V and J are TRBV6-2 or TRBV6-3 and TRBJ1-5; 9 nucleotides agree with TRBD1. The length of the CDR3 is 15 residues. Germline V gene sequence: CDR1 MNHEY, CDR2 SVGEGT. J lost 4 bases, V lost 6 bases, and 7 bases had no gene match. The CDR3 sequence: CASSLGQGINQPQHF. The CDR3 DNA sequence: TGTGCCAGCAGCCTGGGACAGGGAATAAATCAGCCCCAGCATTTT.

This clonotype was found many times. The V and J genes are TRBV12-3 or TRBV12-4 and TRBJ2-2; maybe TRBD1 (6 bases). V gave up 5 bases and J gave up 3 bases, with 13 bases separating them. This CDR3 contains 15 residues. In nucleotides, the CDR3 is TGTGCCAGCAGTCCCACCGGGACATACACCGGGGAGCTGTTTTTT. Amino acid sequence: CASSPTGTYTGELFF.

This clonotype has ten or more counts. The chain is built from TRBV20-1 and TRBJ1-5; 7 positions agree with TRBD1. Germline V gene lookup returns CDR1 DFQATT and CDR2 SNEGSKA (reference sequence). The CDR3 runs 14 residues. J lost 2 bases, V lost 5 bases, and 6 bases had no gene match. DNA for the CDR3: TGCAGTGCTGGTTTAACAGGGGGCAATCAGCCCCAGCATTTT. The encoded protein is CSAGLTGGNQPQHF.

V usage is TRBV11-2 and J usage is TRBJ2-5, with TRBD2 identical over 10 bases. CDR3 length equals 17 residues. The V gene end was trimmed by 5 bases and the J gene end by 5 bases; junction bases not matched to a gene: 14. The germline V gene has CDR1 SGHAT and CDR2 FQNNGV. CDR3 coding DNA: TGTGCCAGCAGCCGCTCCTCTACTAGCGGGAATGAGGAGACCCAGTACTTC. It translates to CASSRSSTSGNEETQYF. The entire variable domain, with the rest obtained from reference TRBV11-2 and TRBJ2-5, is as follows: EAGVAQSPRYKIIEKRQSVAFWCNPISGHATLYWYQQILGQGPKLLIQFQNNGVVDDSQLPKDRFSAERLKGVDSTLKIQPAKLEDSAVYLCASSRSSTSGNEETQYFGPGTRLLVL.

V and J are TRBV7-2 and TRBJ2-7, with 7 nucleotides matching TRBD1. The V segment lost 0 bases and the J segment 4 bases; nucleotides outside the gene matches: 6. Germline V lookup: CDR1 SGHTA, CDR2 FQGNSA. CDR3 length equals 15 residues. The CDR3 DNA is TGTGCCAGCAGCTTAGCGACAGGGAGTTTGTACGAGCAGTACTTC. Translation: CASSLATGSLYEQYF.

The chain couples TRBV28 to TRBJ2-7; 7 bases align to TRBD2. The CDR3 is 15 amino acids. From germline, CDR1 is MDHEN and CDR2 SYDVKM. Trimming cost V 8 bases and J 6 bases; bases outside gene matches: 16. The CDR3 is CASVAGASGGFEQYF. The CDR3, as DNA: TGTGCCAGCGTAGCCGGGGCTAGCGGTGGATTCGAGCAGTACTTC.

Ten or more counts support this clonotype. The rearrangement links TRBV7-8 to TRBJ2-7; unclear D gene. The CDR3 is made up of 13 amino acids. Germline lookup yields CDR1 SGHVS and CDR2 FQNEAQ. The V and J ends lost 6 bases and 4 bases respectively, with 13 bases between them. The CDR3 here is CASRSSAGYEQYF. CDR3 coding DNA: TGTGCCAGCAGGTCATCCGCCGGGTACGAGCAGTACTTC.

The genes are TRBV24-1 and TRBJ1-2, with D unclear. Trimming took off 4 bases at V and 4 bases at J, with 6 bases between the two ends. The germline gives CDR1 KGHDR, CDR2 SFDVKD. This CDR3 has 12 residues. The CDR3 nucleotides read TGTGCCACCAGTGACGGGCCCTATGGCTACACCTTC. Protein: CATSDGPYGYTF.

V and J are TRBV6-1 and TRBJ2-2, with TRBD1 identical over 9 bases. CDR3 length equals 17 residues. Trimming removed 5 bases from V and 8 bases from J; junction bases left unmatched: 15. The V gene's germline CDR1 is MNHNS and CDR2 SASEGT. The CDR3 protein is CASSPLRDRDDSGELFF. Here the CDR3 DNA reads TGTGCCAGCAGTCCCCTCCGGGACAGGGATGATTCGGGGGAGCTGTTTTTT.

This clonotype was counted at least ten times. The chain has TRBV6-2 or TRBV6-3 and TRBJ2-2, with D possibly TRBD1 on 5 matching bases. In germline, CDR1 is MNHEY, CDR2 SVGEGT. CDR3 length equals 16 residues. V was clipped by 6 bases and J by 2 bases, with 16 bases between them. The CDR3 loop reads CASSLRARTNTGELFF. The CDR3 DNA follows: TGTGCCAGCAGCCTCAGGGCTCGGACCAACACCGGGGAGCTGTTTTTT.

This clonotype was recorded many times. The chain employs TRBV30 and TRBJ1-5; D is uncertain. Looked up from germline, CDR1 is GTSNPN and CDR2 is SVGIG (reference sequence). Trimming shortened V by 1 base and J by 5 bases, and 9 bases separated the two germline ends. The CDR3 consists of 13 residues. Written as DNA, the CDR3 is TGTGCCTGGAGTGAGCATGGGCATCAGCCCCAGCATTTT. Its translation: CAWSEHGHQPQHF.

This clonotype was counted ten times or more. Here the CDR3 DNA reads TGTGCCAGCAGGACGACAGGGGGGTATCCCAATCAGCCCCAGCATTTT. Protein: CASRTTGGYPNQPQHF. This chain connects TRBV6-5 to TRBJ1-5; TRBD1 matches at 9 bases. With V trimmed by 6 bases and J by 3 bases, 9 bases remained unmatched. This CDR3 has 16 amino acids. The V gene's germline CDR1 is MNHEY and CDR2 SVGAGI.